The entry below gives a single T cell receptor beta chain sequence along with its context. The sample is drawn from a study of blood T cell repertoires in COVID-19. The overall study: Acute and convalescent COVID-19 specimens originated in the United States, Italy and Spain.

Seattle patient enrollment occurred during active infection, with longitudinal follow-up thereafter. Per the study methods: Amplifying reference gene primers gave estimates of nucleated cell counts. The data were produced by immunoSEQ multiplex PCR, yet TCRdb's version contains in-frame clones alone and is incomplete. That table furnishes V, J and clone size, whereas the DNA furnished D and trimming. The top ten hold under 3% of the sample, which has 250,000 to 400,000 clones, approximately 87% seen once. The CDR3 spans 12 residues. The germline CDR1 and CDR2 sequences are SNHLY and FYNNEI. The trim removed 6 bases at V and 7 bases at J, leaving 2 bases unmatched.

This clonotype was sampled from a woman younger than 45 with COVID-19, enrolled during active disease. The sequenced sample consisted of peripheral blood. The chain combines TRBV2 with TRBJ1-2, with TRBD1 matching over 10 bases. The CDR3 DNA follows: TGTGCCAGCAGCTGGGACAGGGGTGGCTACACCTTC. The encoded protein is CASSWDRGGYTF. The full variable domain, its missing parts supplied by reference TRBV2 and TRBJ1-2, is EPEVTQTPSHQVTQMGQEVILRCVPISNHLYFYWYRQILGQKVEFLVSFYNNEISEKSEIFDDQFSVERPDGSNFTLKIRSTKLEDSAMYFCASSWDRGGYTFGSGTRLTVV.